One TCR beta chain is described in this entry. What antigen it recognizes has not been identified. No much larger clonotype is one base removed from it; base qualities were not supplied. This record comes from a study of blood T cell repertoires in COVID-19 (TCRdb year 2020). Broadly, across the study: Samples from collaborators originated in the United States, Italy and Spain and spanned both the acute and convalescent phases of COVID-19. Deeply sampled blood TCRbeta repertoires from subjects exposed to, actively infected with, or recovered from COVID-19 were included in the dataset. A freely available public database, intended as a resource for researchers studying the immune response to SARS-CoV-2, is where the repertoires were released. The samples were drawn from two sources: the first 160 participants of the ongoing ImmuneRACE study, and over 1,000 subjects contributed by 6 global collaborators. The material from the prospective study consisted of cDNA or gDNA derived from T cells, B-cell-depleted T cells, or PBMCs. Nearly every sample came with metadata listing a de-identified subject ID, COVID-19 status, age in years and sex. HLA class I and class II types, where available, came from metadata supplied by the sample provider rather than from assay-based typing. The study at large found these results: The quantity of clinical and demographic metadata differed by source and by participant and was supplied without curation.

From its cysteine to its phenylalanine, the CDR3 spans 17 amino acids. CDR3 DNA only is kept here, 51 bases in frame from base 1. Per the germline V gene, SGDLS is the CDR1 and YYNGEE is the CDR2. The junction shows trimming of 0 bases on V and 6 bases on J, and the gene matches do not reach 9 bases of it. Each collaborating institution followed its own protocols to collect whole blood in K2EDTA tubes. For TCRbeta analysis, collaborators shipped samples as frozen whole blood, isolated PBMCs, or DNA extracted from either of those sample types. TCRbeta CDR3 regions were amplified from genomic DNA by means of the immunoSEQ Assay, a bias-controlled multiplex PCR. As for the authors' bioinformatics: The number of nucleated cells in each sample was estimated by amplification of reference gene primers within the assay. Sequence reads were collapsed and filtered to measure the absolute abundance of every unique TCRbeta CDR3 rearrangement. For each sample, productive Simpson clonality was calculated by taking the square root of Simpson's diversity index across productive rearrangements. Sourced from immuneACCESS, this table was stored by TCRdb with only in-frame sequences that have V and J called. A share of the clones is absent; for the studies checked, an unresolved V gene accounts for under half, and the remainder has no known explanation. V and J calls and clone size are as listed in that table; D and trimming were resolved from the DNA. Across this sample there are tens of thousands of clones, with about nine tenths seen only once. The ten largest clones take up more than 10% of the sample.

The sequencing sample was made of peripheral blood. The receptor was isolated from a human donor in a cohort sampled during active COVID-19. This chain is built from TRBV9 and TRBJ2-2; the central 9 bases match TRBD2. The CDR3 has the sequence CASSVGVSGRGAGELFF. The DNA is TGTGCCAGCAGCGTAGGGGTTAGCGGGAGAGGTGCCGGGGAGCTGTTTTTT.